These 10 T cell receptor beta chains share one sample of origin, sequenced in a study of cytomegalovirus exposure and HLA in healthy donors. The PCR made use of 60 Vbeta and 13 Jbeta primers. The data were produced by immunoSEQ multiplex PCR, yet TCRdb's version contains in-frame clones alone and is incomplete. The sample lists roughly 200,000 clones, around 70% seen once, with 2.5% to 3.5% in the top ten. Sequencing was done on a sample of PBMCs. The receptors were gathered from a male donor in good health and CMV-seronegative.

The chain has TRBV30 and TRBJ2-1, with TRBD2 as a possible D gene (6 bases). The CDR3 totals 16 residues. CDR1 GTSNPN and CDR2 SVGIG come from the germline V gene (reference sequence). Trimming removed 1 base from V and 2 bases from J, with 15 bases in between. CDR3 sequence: CAWSEGAGTPYNEQFF. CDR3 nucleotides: TGTGCCTGGAGTGAAGGAGCGGGCACCCCCTACAATGAGCAGTTCTTC.

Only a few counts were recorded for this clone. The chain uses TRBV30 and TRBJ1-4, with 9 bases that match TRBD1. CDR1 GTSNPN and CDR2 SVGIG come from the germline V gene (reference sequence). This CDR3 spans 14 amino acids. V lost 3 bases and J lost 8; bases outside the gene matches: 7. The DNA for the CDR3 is TGTGCCTGGAGCAGGGGACAGGGTTACGAAAAACTGTTTTTT. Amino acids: CAWSRGQGYEKLFF.

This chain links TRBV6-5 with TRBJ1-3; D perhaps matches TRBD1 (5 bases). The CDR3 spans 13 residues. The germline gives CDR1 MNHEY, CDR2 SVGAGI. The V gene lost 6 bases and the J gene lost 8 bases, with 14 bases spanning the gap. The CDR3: CASSRGGVDTIYF. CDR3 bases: TGTGCCAGCAGCCGCGGGGGGGTAGACACCATATATTTT.

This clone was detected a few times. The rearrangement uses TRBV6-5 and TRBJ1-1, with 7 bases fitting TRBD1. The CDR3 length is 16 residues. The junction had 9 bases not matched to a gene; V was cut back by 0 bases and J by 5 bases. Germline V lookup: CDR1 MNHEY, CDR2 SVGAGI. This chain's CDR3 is CASSYSLTTGVTEAFF. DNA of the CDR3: TGTGCCAGCAGTTACTCGCTTACTACAGGGGTAACTGAAGCTTTCTTT.

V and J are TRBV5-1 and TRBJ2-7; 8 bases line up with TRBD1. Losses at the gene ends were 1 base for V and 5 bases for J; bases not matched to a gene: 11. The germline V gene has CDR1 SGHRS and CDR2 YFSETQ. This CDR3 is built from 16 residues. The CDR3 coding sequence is TGCGCCAGCAGCTTGAGCGTTGGGACAGGAGGCGACGAGCAGTACTTC. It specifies CASSLSVGTGGDEQYF.

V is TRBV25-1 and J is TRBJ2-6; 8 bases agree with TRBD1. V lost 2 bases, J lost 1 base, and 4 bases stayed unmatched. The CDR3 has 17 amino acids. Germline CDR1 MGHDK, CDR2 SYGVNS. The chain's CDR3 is CASSERQGASGANVLTF. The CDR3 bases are TGTGCCAGCAGTGAACGGCAGGGGGCATCTGGGGCCAACGTCCTGACTTTC.

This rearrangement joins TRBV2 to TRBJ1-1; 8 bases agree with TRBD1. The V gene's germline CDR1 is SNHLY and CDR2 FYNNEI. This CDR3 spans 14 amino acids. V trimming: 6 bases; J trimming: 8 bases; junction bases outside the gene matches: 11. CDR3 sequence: CASRPRTGLEEAFF. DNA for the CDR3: TGTGCCAGCAGACCCAGGACAGGGTTAGAGGAAGCTTTCTTT. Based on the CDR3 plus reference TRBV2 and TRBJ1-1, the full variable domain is EPEVTQTPSHQVTQMGQEVILRCVPISNHLYFYWYRQILGQKVEFLVSFYNNEISEKSEIFDDQFSVERPDGSNFTLKIRSTKLEDSAMYFCASRPRTGLEEAFFGQGTRLTVV.

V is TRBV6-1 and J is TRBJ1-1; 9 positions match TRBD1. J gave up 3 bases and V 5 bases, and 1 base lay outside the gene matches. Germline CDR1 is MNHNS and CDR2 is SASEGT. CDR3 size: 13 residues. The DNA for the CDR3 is TGTGCCAGCAGTCGACAGGGGGACACTGAAGCTTTCTTT. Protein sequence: CASSRQGDTEAFF.

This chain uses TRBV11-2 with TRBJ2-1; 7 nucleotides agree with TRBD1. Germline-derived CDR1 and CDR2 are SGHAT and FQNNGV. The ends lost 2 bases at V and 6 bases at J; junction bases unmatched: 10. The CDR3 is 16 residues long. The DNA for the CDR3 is TGTGCCAGCAGCTTATCCCCAGGACAGGTGGGCAATGAGCAGTTCTTC. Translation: CASSLSPGQVGNEQFF.

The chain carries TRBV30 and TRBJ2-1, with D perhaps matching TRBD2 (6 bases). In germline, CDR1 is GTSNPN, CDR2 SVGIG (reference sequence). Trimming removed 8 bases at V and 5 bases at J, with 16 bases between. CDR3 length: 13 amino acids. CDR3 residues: CAGAGTLHNEQFF. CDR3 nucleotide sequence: TGTGCCGGAGCAGGGACTCTCCACAATGAGCAGTTCTTC.